This note documents a single T cell receptor beta chain sequence. TCRdb processed the reads anew with MiXCR; each CDR3 protein has one entry. The sample holds around 740,000 distinct CDR3 sequences, roughly 35% seen once. The sample originates from a study of T cell repertoires in cytomegalovirus infection. Trimming removed 6 bases from V and 5 bases from J, with 13 bases in between. This CDR3 spans 13 amino acids. This chain uses TRBV12-3 or TRBV12-4 with TRBJ2-5; D is undetermined. Input material: PBMCs. This TCR was recovered from a human donor in good health (CMV status not recorded). Some clones in this sample may be carry-over from other donors' samples. The CDR3 sequence: CASRIPYLETQYF. For the CDR3, the DNA is TGTGCCAGCAGAATTCCCTATCTGGAGACCCAGTACTTC.